This T cell receptor beta chain stems from a study of T cells in Graves' hyperthyroidism and ophthalmopathy. This CDR3 contains 17 residues. The germline CDR1 and CDR2 sequences are MGHRA and YSYEKL. V lost 2 bases and J lost 5; bases outside the gene matches: 13. Among ophthalmopathy patients, the Clinical Activity Score reached at least 3, the NOSPECS grade reached at least 4, and duration remained under 3 months. The TCR beta CDR3 regions underwent amplification using RNA transcripts as the source. HTBI primers were the set used in a first-round RT-PCR of the TCR CDR3. TCRdb re-analysed the multiplex PCR reads in MiXCR, keeping a single row per CDR3 protein. Of 200,000 to 250,000 distinct CDR3 sequences in the sample, roughly 17% were seen once.

Sequenced input: blood. This clonotype was obtained from a woman between 18 and 30 years old with Graves' ophthalmopathy. The chain joins TRBV4-1 to TRBJ2-3, with 7 bases fitting TRBD2. CDR3 coding DNA: TGCGCCAGCAGCCAAAGCCCTAGCGGATCATTTGAAGATACGCAGTATTTT. This sequence encodes CASSQSPSGSFEDTQYF.